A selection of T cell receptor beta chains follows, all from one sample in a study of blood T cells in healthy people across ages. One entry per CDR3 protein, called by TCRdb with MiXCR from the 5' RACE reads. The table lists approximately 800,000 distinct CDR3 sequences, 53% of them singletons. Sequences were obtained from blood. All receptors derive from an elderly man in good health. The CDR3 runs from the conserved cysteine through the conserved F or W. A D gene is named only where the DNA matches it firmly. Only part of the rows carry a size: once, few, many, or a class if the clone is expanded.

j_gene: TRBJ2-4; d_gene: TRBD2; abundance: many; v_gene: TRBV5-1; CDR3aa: CASSFKIAGEREQYF; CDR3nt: TGCGCCAGCAGCTTTAAGATAGCGGGAGAACGGGAGCAGTACTTC
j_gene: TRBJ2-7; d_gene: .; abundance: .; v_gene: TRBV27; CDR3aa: CASSRRQFGYEQYF; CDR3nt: TGTGCCAGCAGTCGACGACAGTTCGGGTACGAGCAGTACTTC
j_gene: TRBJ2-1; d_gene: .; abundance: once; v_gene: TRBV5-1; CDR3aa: CASRVTVLYNEQFF; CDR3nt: TGCGCCAGCAGGGTCACAGTACTTTACAATGAGCAGTTCTTC
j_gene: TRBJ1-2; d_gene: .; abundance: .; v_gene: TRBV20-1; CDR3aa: CSATNQWVLNYGYTF; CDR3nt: TGCAGTGCAACCAACCAGTGGGTCTTGAACTATGGCTACACCTTC
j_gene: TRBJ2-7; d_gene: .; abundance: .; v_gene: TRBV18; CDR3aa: CASSPFFGNRDLYEQYF; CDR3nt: TGTGCCAGCTCACCCTTTTTCGGAAACAGGGATCTCTACGAGCAGTACTTC
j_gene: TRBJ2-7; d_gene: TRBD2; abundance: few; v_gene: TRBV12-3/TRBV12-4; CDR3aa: CASSKAGGTYEQYF; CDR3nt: TGTGCCAGCAGCAAAGCGGGGGGTACCTACGAGCAGTACTTC
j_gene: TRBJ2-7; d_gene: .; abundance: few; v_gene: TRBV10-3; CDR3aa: CAISESRGSDRVYEQYF; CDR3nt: TGTGCCATCAGTGAATCTCGCGGATCGGACAGAGTCTACGAGCAGTACTTC
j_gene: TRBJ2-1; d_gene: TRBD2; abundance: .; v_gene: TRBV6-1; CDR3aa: CASSTPGLPEFF; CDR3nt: TGTGCCAGCAGTACACCGGGACTACCAGAGTTCTTC
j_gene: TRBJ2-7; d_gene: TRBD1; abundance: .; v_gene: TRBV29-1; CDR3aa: CSVSGTGPMAYEQYF; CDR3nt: TGCAGCGTTTCCGGGACAGGGCCGATGGCCTACGAGCAGTACTTC
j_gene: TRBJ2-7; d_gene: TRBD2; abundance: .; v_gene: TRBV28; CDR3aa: CASSNPGTSGSLLRFEQYF; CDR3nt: TGTGCCAGCAGTAACCCCGGGACTAGCGGGAGCCTGTTACGTTTCGAGCAGTACTTC
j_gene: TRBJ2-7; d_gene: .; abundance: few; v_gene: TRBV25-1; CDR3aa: CASSRTAEQYF; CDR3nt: TGTGCCAGCAGCCGTACTGCCGAGCAGTACTTC
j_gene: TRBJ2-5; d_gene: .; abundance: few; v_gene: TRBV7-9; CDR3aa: CASSSLTLTETQYF; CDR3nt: TGTGCCAGCAGCTCCCTTACCCTAACGGAGACCCAGTACTTC
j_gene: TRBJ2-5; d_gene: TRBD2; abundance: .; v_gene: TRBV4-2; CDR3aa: CASSGGLAGGSYF; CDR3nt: TGTGCCAGCAGCGGGGGACTAGCGGGTGGATCGTACTTC
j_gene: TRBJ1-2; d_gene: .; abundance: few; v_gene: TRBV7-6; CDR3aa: CASSPGPRNYGYTF; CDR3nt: TGTGCCAGCAGCCCAGGTCCCAGAAACTATGGCTACACCTTC
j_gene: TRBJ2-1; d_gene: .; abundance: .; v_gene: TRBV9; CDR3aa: CASSSRGGLNNEQFF; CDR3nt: TGTGCCAGCAGCTCAAGGGGGGGCTTAAACAATGAGCAGTTCTTC
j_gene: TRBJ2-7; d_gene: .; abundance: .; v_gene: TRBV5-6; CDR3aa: CASSLAVGPYEQYF; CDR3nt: TGTGCCAGCAGCTTGGCTGTCGGACCCTACGAGCAGTACTTC
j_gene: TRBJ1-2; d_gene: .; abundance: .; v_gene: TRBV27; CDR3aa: CASHDSGASYGYTF; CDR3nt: TGTGCCAGCCATGACAGTGGGGCTAGCTATGGCTACACCTTC
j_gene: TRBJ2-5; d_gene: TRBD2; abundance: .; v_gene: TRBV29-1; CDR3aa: CSVSPGLAGTEFF; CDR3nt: TGCAGCGTTTCTCCGGGACTAGCGGGGACAGAGTTCTTC
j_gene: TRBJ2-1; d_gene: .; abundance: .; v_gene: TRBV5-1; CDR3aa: CASSVSGGLNEQFF; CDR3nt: TGCGCCAGCAGCGTTTCCGGGGGACTCAATGAGCAGTTCTTC
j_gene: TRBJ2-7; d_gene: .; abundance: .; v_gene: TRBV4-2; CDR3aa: CASSQAERRAYEQYF; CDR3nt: TGTGCCAGCAGCCAGGCGGAGCGGCGGGCCTACGAGCAGTACTTC
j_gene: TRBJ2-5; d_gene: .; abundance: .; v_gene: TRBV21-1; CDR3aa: CASSNIAGKETQYF; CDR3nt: TGTGCCAGCAGCAACATAGCGGGAAAAGAGACCCAGTACTTC
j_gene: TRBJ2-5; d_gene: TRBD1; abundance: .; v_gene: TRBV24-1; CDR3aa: CATSDPQGAGETQYF; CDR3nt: TGTGCCACCAGTGATCCCCAGGGGGCGGGGGAGACCCAGTACTTC
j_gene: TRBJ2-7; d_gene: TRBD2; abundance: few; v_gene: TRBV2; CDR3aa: CASSFTSGSSYEQYF; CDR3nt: TGTGCCAGCTCTTTTACTAGCGGGAGCTCCTACGAGCAGTACTTC
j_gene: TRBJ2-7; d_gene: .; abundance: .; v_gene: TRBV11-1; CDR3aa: CASSLQSRAHEQYF; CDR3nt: TGTGCCAGCAGCTTACAATCCAGGGCCCACGAGCAGTACTTC
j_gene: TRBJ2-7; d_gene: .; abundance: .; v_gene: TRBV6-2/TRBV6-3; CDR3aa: CASSRPGLPYEQYF; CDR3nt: TGTGCCAGCAGCCGCCCCGGTCTACCCTACGAGCAGTACTTC
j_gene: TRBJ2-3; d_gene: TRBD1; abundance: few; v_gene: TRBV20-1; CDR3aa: CSARARRQGNAYF; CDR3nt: TGCAGTGCTAGAGCACGAAGACAGGGAAACGCGTATTTT
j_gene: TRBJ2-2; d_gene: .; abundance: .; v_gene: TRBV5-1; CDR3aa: CASSLAEGRGELFF; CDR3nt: TGCGCCAGCAGCTTGGCCGAAGGACGCGGGGAGCTGTTTTTT
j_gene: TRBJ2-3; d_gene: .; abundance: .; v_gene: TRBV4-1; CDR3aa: CASSQDVMGSRGSSTDTQYF; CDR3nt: TGTGCCAGCAGCCAAGACGTGATGGGGAGCAGGGGCTCTAGCACAGATACGCAGTATTTT
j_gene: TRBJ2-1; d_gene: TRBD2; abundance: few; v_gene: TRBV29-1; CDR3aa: CSVGLAGSGTNEQFF; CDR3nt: TGCAGCGTTGGACTAGCGGGGTCGGGTACGAATGAGCAGTTCTTC
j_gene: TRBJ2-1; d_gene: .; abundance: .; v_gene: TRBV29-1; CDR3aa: CAGHRGNEQFF; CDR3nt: TGCGCTGGGCACCGGGGCAATGAGCAGTTCTTC